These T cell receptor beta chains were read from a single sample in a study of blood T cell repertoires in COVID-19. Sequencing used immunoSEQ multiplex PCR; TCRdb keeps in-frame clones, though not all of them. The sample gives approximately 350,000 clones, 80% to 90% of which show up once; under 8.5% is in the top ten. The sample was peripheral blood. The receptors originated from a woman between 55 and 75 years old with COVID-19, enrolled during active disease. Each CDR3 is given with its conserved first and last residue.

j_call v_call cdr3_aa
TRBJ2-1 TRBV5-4 CASSLAVSGAYNEQFF
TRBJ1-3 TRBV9 CASSPLGTYSPGNTIYF
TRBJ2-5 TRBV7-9 CASSPLWDRAQETQYF
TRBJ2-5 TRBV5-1 CASSRSTSGGALGAQYF
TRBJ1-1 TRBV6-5 CASSKRGLDTEAFF
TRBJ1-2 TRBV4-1 CASSHHGGGRSNYGYTF
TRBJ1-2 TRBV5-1 CASRGRSLWDGYTF
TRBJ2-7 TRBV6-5 CASSRGLYEQYF
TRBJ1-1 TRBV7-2 CASSLQGSMNTEAFF
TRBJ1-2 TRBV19 CASSIDAQGHYGYTF
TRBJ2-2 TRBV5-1 CASSLQGVGELFF
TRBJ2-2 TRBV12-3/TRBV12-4 CASSFVGPGELFF
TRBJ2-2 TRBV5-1 CASSLALAGTGELFF
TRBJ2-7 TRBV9 CASSVGPEAGARQYF
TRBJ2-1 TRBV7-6 CASSDLAGANNEQFF
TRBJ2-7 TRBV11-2 CASSLQGSEQYF
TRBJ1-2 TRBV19 CASSIGDRANYGYTF
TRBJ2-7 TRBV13 CASSPRGTGLYEQYF
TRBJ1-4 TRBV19 CASTQDSPTNEKLFF
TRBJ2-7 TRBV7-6 CASSSTGGESYEQYF
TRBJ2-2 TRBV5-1 CASSAGQGSAGELFF
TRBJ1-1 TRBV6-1 CASSEQRRSEAFF
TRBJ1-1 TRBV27 CASSPDGTGGRFVTEAFF
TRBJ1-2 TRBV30 CAWSVDRAGGYTF
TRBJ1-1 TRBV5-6 CASSLIPTGGTEAFF
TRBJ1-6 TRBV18 CASSPGQGSSPLHF
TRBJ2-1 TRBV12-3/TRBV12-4 CASRVERADEQFF
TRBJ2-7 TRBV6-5 CASSRLAGDYEQYF
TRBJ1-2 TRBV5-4 CASSSRGANYGYTF
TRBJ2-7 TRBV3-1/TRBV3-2 CASSQDWRGVYEQYF
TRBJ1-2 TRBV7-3 CASSLGTGDYTF
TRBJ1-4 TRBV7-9 CASSSKNSINEKLFF
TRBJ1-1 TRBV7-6 CASSLRNRGPNTEAFF
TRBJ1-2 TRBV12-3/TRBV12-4 CASSFTGEDGYTF
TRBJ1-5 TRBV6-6 CASTPAGGNQPQHF
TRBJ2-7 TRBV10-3 CAIRYRTGSHEQYF
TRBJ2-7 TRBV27 CASSGRGSSASEQYF
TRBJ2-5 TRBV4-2 CASSQDQAGGTETQYF
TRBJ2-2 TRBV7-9 CASSPAGTGGAQDTGELFF
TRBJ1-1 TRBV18 CASSPWDRPGDTEAFF
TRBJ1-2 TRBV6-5 CASRRPLGQNYGYTF
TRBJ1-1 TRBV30 CAWTVGAQGTEAFF
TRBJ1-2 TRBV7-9 CASSLAGQGFYGYTF
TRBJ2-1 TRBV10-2 CASTDYTYNEQFF
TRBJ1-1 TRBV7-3 CASSALPGLIAFF